A selection of T cell receptor beta chains follows, all from one sample in a study of PD-1 blockade in mismatch repair-deficient tumors. TCRdb keeps only in-frame clones here, not all; method: immunoSEQ multiplex PCR. The repertoire holds approximately 130,000 clones, with 86% as singletons. This material consisted of peripheral blood, taken 44 weeks after starting pembrolizumab. The receptors originated from an adult with mismatch repair-deficient cancer. The CDR3 runs from the conserved cysteine through the conserved F or W. Fields, in order: clone size, CDR3 length, J gene, D gene, V gene, CDR3 DNA, CDR3 protein. The D gene is left open where the match is weak. Part of the rows lack a size; the others show once, few, many or a class for expanded clones.

NA,16,TRBJ2-2,TRBD1,TRBV19,TGTGCCAGTACCATCCCGGACAGGGGGCTCACCGGGGAGCTGTTTTTT,CASTIPDRGLTGELFF
NA,14,TRBJ1-1,TRBD1,TRBV6-6,TGTGCCAGCAGTTACGGACAGGGCCCTACTGAAGCTTTCTTT,CASSYGQGPTEAFF
once,16,TRBJ1-5,NA,TRBV7-8,TGTGCCAGCAGCTTATGGGCTCAGTCCCCATATCAGCCCCAGCATTTT,CASSLWAQSPYQPQHF
NA,13,TRBJ2-5,NA,TRBV29-1,TGCAGCGTCACCGCTAGGTTAGAAGAGACCCAGTACTTC,CSVTARLEETQYF
NA,15,TRBJ1-1,NA,TRBV6-5,TGTGCCAGCAGTTACTCGGAAGTCAGGAACACTGAAGCTTTCTTT,CASSYSEVRNTEAFF
NA,14,TRBJ2-3,NA,TRBV19,TGTGCCAGTAGTATAGGGAAAAGCACAGATACGCAGTATTTT,CASSIGKSTDTQYF
NA,14,TRBJ2-7,NA,TRBV19,TGTGCCAGTAGCCCCCGGGACGGAGCCTACGAGCAGTACTTC,CASSPRDGAYEQYF
NA,16,TRBJ1-2,NA,TRBV4-2,TGTGCCAGCAGCCAAGACCGCATTGCCGTTTATTATGGCTACACCTTC,CASSQDRIAVYYGYTF
NA,15,TRBJ2-3,TRBD2,TRBV29-1,TGCAGCGCCGAGGCTAGCGGGAGGGCCCCAGATACGCAGTATTTT,CSAEASGRAPDTQYF
NA,11,TRBJ2-7,NA,TRBV11-3,TGTGCCAGCAGCTGGAGGGGGGAGCAGTACTTC,CASSWRGEQYF
NA,15,TRBJ2-5,TRBD2,TRBV9,TGTGCCAGCAGCGCCTCCGGGACTAGCGGGGGGGACCAGTACTTC,CASSASGTSGGDQYF
NA,16,TRBJ2-2,TRBD1,TRBV27,TGTGCCAGCAGCCACTCCCGTACAGGGGGCACCGGGGAGCTGTTTTTT,CASSHSRTGGTGELFF
NA,16,TRBJ2-7,TRBD1,TRBV6-6,TGTGCCAGCAGGGAACCATCAGGGGGCAAATCCTACGAGCAGTACTTC,CASREPSGGKSYEQYF
NA,15,TRBJ2-6,NA,TRBV6-4,TGTGCCAGCAGAGATGACAGCTCTGGGGCCAACGTCCTGACTTTC,CASRDDSSGANVLTF
NA,13,TRBJ2-7,NA,TRBV5-6,TGTGCCAGCAGCTCGGGACGGAGCTACGAGCAGTACTTC,CASSSGRSYEQYF
NA,14,TRBJ1-2,TRBD1,TRBV7-9,TGTGCCAGCAGCCCCCCGACAGGGCTGCGTGGCTACACCTTC,CASSPPTGLRGYTF
NA,12,TRBJ2-7,NA,TRBV7-9,TGTGCCAGCAGCGTAACTCCTAACGAGCAGTACTTC,CASSVTPNEQYF
NA,16,TRBJ2-1,TRBD2,TRBV11-2,TGTGCCAGCAGCTTAGATAGGTGGGAGGGCCTCTATGAGCAGTTCTTC,CASSLDRWEGLYEQFF
NA,14,TRBJ1-4,NA,TRBV7-2,TGTGCCAGCAGCTTAGGGCCCCTAAATGAAAAACTGTTTTTT,CASSLGPLNEKLFF
NA,13,TRBJ2-1,NA,TRBV29-1,TGCAGCTCTGTGGCGGATTCCTACAATGAGCAGTTCTTC,CSSVADSYNEQFF
NA,16,TRBJ2-6,TRBD2,TRBV9,TGTGCCAGCAGCGTTAGCGGGAGGCCTGGGGCCAACGTCCTGACTTTC,CASSVSGRPGANVLTF
NA,14,TRBJ2-7,TRBD1,TRBV19,TGTGCCAGTAGTCTCAGGACAGGGAGTCCCGAGCAGTACTTC,CASSLRTGSPEQYF